The clone carrying this T cell receptor (beta chain) was observed a single time. V gave up 5 bases and J gave up 5 bases, with 10 bases separating them. Germline V gene lookup returns CDR1 SEHNR and CDR2 FQNEAQ (reference sequence). This CDR3 is 13 amino acids long. These data are taken from a study of T cell changes during pregnancy in multiple sclerosis. Here immunoSEQ multiplex PCR was the method, and the copy in TCRdb shows in-frame clones only, minus some. Of fewer than 150,000 clones in the sample, roughly 95% were seen once. This sample comprised peripheral blood, obtained after pregnancy. The clonotype was recovered from a female donor with multiple sclerosis, enrolled in a pregnancy study. The J gene is TRBJ1-5, the V gene TRBV7-9, with D uncertain. The CDR3 protein is CASSEEKDQPQHF. The CDR3 DNA reads as TGTGCCAGCAGCGAGGAGAAGGATCAGCCCCAGCATTTT.